The clone carrying this TCR beta chain was counted once. Its antigen is unknown. Each subset's genomic DNA was split evenly across several immunoSEQ plates. The method was immunoSEQ multiplex PCR; TCRdb's version includes in-frame clones alone and lacks a portion of them. Of under 1,900,000 clones listed, approximately 98.5% are singletons. This record belongs to a study of shared clonotypes between healthy human individuals. Findings and caveats of the study: At large depth, rarefaction still showed sorted-subset sequencing to be incomplete. Several donors showed sharing of approximately 4.7% of naive CD4 clonotypes. Clonotypes shared by all four sorted-subset donors had higher generation probabilities than non-shared clonotypes.

V was pared by 3 bases and J by 0 bases, with 2 bases between. Per germline, CDR1 ENHRY and CDR2 SYGVKD. The CDR3 is 12 residues long. The rearrangement joins TRBV10-3 to TRBJ1-1; D is ambiguous. The receptor's source is a young man in good health. Sequences were obtained from naive CD4+ T cells sorted from blood. This sample's subset: CD45RA+ positively selected. CDR3 coding DNA: TGTGCCATCAGTGATATGAACACTGAAGCTTTCTTT. It codes for CAISDMNTEAFF.